The 21 T cell receptor beta chains below all came from one sample that was sequenced in a study of identical twins. TCRdb reprocessed the 5' RACE reads with MiXCR, giving one entry per CDR3 protein. Among approximately 500,000 distinct CDR3 sequences listed, nearly 15% were seen once. In addition, the sample was reused for a study of yellow fever vaccine responses in identical twins.

Material for sequencing was CD4+ T cells sorted from blood. These receptors all stem from a woman aged 18-35 years in good health.

In this sample, this clonotype turned up a few times. This chain connects TRBV5-6 to TRBJ2-2; D is undetermined. Deletions cut 2 bases from V and 0 bases from J, with 8 bases between. CDR1 is SGHDT, CDR2 YYEEEE, per germline. The CDR3 spans 15 residues. CDR3 loop: CASSFRPANTGELFF. The CDR3 DNA reads TGTGCCAGCAGCTTCAGGCCAGCGAACACCGGGGAGCTGTTTTTT. Based on the CDR3 plus reference TRBV5-6 and TRBJ2-2, the full variable domain is DAGVTQSPTHLIKTRGQQVTLRCSPKSGHDTVSWYQQALGQGPQFIFQYYEEEERQRGNFPDRFSGHQFPNYSSELNVNALLLGDSALYLCASSFRPANTGELFFGEGSRLTVL.

The chain combines TRBV12-3 or TRBV12-4 with TRBJ1-6; TRBD1 agrees at 10 bases. The CDR3 is 14 amino acids. Trimming removed 7 bases from V and 9 bases from J; junction bases left unmatched: 6. CDR3 in amino acids: CASTGDRGISPLHF. CDR3 bases: TGTGCCAGCACCGGGGACAGGGGTATTTCACCCCTCCACTTT.

This clonotype turned up a few times. The chain joins TRBV3-1 to TRBJ2-6; no definite D call. Germline-derived CDR1 and CDR2 are LGHDT and YNNKEL (reference sequence). With 0 bases removed from V and 0 bases from J, the gap between germline ends came to 3 bases. The length of the CDR3 is 15 residues. This CDR3 is CASSQDHSGANVLTF. For the CDR3, the DNA is TGTGCCAGCAGCCAAGACCACTCTGGGGCCAACGTCCTGACTTTC.

The sample holds a few counts of this clonotype. The gene calls are TRBV7-9 and TRBJ1-4; D not certain. The germline gives CDR1 SEHNR, CDR2 FQNEAQ (reference sequence). The CDR3 runs 16 residues. Trimming shortened V by 5 bases and J by 3 bases, and 16 bases separated the two germline ends. The CDR3 region is CASSAEAGSANEKLFF. The CDR3 region has the DNA TGTGCCAGCAGCGCAGAGGCCGGGTCGGCTAATGAAAAACTGTTTTTT.

The chain combines TRBV13 with TRBJ1-4; D ambiguous. The germline V gene has CDR1 PRHDT and CDR2 FYEKMQ (reference sequence). Trimming removed 5 bases from V and 3 bases from J, with 16 bases in between. The CDR3 runs to 16 residues. CDR3: CASSRESLNSNEKLFF. In DNA, the CDR3 is TGTGCCAGCAGCAGGGAATCCCTAAACTCTAATGAAAAACTGTTTTTT.

On this clonotype: Relative to the germline gene, one junction end is altered; a read error may explain this. This chain uses TRBV12-3 or TRBV12-4 with TRBJ1-1; D is unresolved. The CDR3 consists of 14 residues. CDR3 nucleotide sequence: TGTGCCAGCAGTTTAAGGATTGGGAACACTGGAGCTTTCTTT. Protein product: CASSLRIGNTGAFF.

The gene calls are TRBV20-1 and TRBJ2-6; D may be TRBD1 (6 bases). The CDR3 loop spans 14 amino acids. V lost 4 bases and J lost 3, with 10 bases in between. Germline assignment: CDR1 DFQATT and CDR2 SNEGSKA (reference sequence). The CDR3 region is CSATRGSGANVLTF. DNA of the CDR3: TGCAGTGCTACTAGGGGGAGTGGGGCCAACGTCCTGACTTTC.

J is TRBJ1-2 and V is TRBV10-3; a weak D match, TRBD1 (6 bases). CDR3 size: 16 residues. The germline gives CDR1 ENHRY, CDR2 SYGVKD. V lost 0 bases to trimming and J lost 8 bases, with 19 bases between them. The CDR3 DNA reads as TGTGCCATCAGTGAGTCGGCGACAACAGGGCTTTGGGGCTACACCTTC. Its protein product is CAISESATTGLWGYTF.

The chain carries TRBV20-1 and TRBJ2-7, with TRBD1 identical over 11 bases. Unmatched junction bases numbered 8, after V lost 3 bases and J lost 1 base. The CDR3 spans 16 residues. Looked up from germline, CDR1 is DFQATT and CDR2 is SNEGSKA (reference sequence). The CDR3 loop reads CSARGLRDRGSYEQYF. The CDR3 DNA sequence: TGCAGTGCTAGGGGGCTCCGGGACAGGGGGTCCTACGAGCAGTACTTC.

The chain is built from TRBV6-1 and TRBJ2-1; TRBD2 agrees at 14 bases. The CDR3 spans 14 residues. CDR1 is MNHNS and CDR2 is SASEGT in the germline V gene. J was trimmed by 10 bases and V by 6 bases; bases with no gene match: 5. This CDR3 is CASRTSGGAREQFF. CDR3 sequence (DNA): TGTGCCAGCAGGACTAGCGGGGGGGCACGGGAGCAGTTCTTC.

A few counts support this clonotype. V gene TRBV10-3 combines with J gene TRBJ2-7; possible D gene TRBD1, 5 bases. The length of the CDR3 is 14 residues. Germline V gene sequence: CDR1 ENHRY, CDR2 SYGVKD. V lost 3 bases, J lost 3 bases, and 12 bases lay in between. CDR3 in amino acids: CAISDREGFYEQYF. CDR3 nucleotides: TGTGCCATCAGTGACAGGGAAGGGTTCTACGAGCAGTACTTC.

This clonotype was seen a few times. The chain is built from TRBV20-1 and TRBJ2-5, with 9 nucleotides matching TRBD1. Germline assignment: CDR1 DFQATT and CDR2 SNEGSKA (reference sequence). Trimming removed 0 bases from V and 5 bases from J; junction bases left unmatched: 7. This CDR3 spans 15 amino acids. CDR3: CSAREGTGREETQYF. The CDR3 coding sequence is TGCAGTGCTAGAGAGGGGACAGGGCGAGAGGAGACCCAGTACTTC.

In this sample, this clonotype turned up once. The rearrangement links TRBV29-1 to TRBJ2-1; D possibly corresponds to TRBD1 (5 bases). The CDR3 is made up of 10 amino acids. From germline, CDR1 is SQVTM and CDR2 ANQGSEA. The V and J ends lost 7 bases and 9 bases respectively, with 10 bases between them. The CDR3 DNA sequence: TGCAGCGCGCAACAGGCTGAGCAGTTCTTC. Its translation is CSAQQAEQFF.

The rearrangement uses TRBV11-2 and TRBJ2-7; 8 positions agree with TRBD2. The CDR3 contains 16 residues. The V and J ends lost 5 bases and 1 base, in that order; junction bases with no gene match: 10. Germline CDR1 SGHAT, CDR2 FQNNGV. The CDR3 nucleotides read TGTGCCAGCAGCCGAGGAGCGCGGGAGGTTTCCTACGAGCAGTACTTC. This gives the protein CASSRGAREVSYEQYF.

Only one count was recorded for this clonotype. This rearrangement joins TRBV7-2 to TRBJ2-7, with TRBD2 matching 9 bases. This CDR3 comprises 15 residues. Germline CDR1 SGHTA, CDR2 FQGNSA. The junction had 5 bases not matched to a gene; V was cut back by 3 bases and J by 2 bases. This chain's CDR3 is CASSLGLAVAYEQYF. Written as DNA, the CDR3 is TGTGCCAGCAGCTTGGGACTAGCCGTAGCCTACGAGCAGTACTTC.

This clonotype showed up just once. The rearrangement joins TRBV5-1 to TRBJ2-1, with TRBD2 matching 12 bases. V was pared by 4 bases and J by 4 bases, with 9 bases of the junction left unmatched. The CDR3 contains 17 residues. The V gene's germline CDR1 is SGHRS and CDR2 YFSETQ. The CDR3 bases are TGCGCCAGCAGCCTCGGACTAGCGGGAAAGGAATACAATGAGCAGTTCTTC. Its translation is CASSLGLAGKEYNEQFF.

The rearrangement joins TRBV6-1 to TRBJ1-1; 7 bases match TRBD1. The CDR3 length is 14 residues. V dropped 6 bases and J dropped 1; count of bases not matched to a gene: 5. Germline lookup yields CDR1 MNHNS and CDR2 SASEGT. The CDR3 protein is CASRVRGANTEAFF. The CDR3 nucleotides are TGTGCCAGCAGAGTCAGGGGGGCGAACACTGAAGCTTTCTTT.

This clonotype has a handful of counts. The chain carries TRBV5-1 and TRBJ2-5; D is perhaps TRBD2 (6 bases). V was trimmed by 0 bases and J by 2 bases, leaving 11 bases between them. The CDR3 spans 15 residues. The germline V gene has CDR1 SGHRS and CDR2 YFSETQ. DNA of the CDR3: TGCGCCAGCAGCTTGGCGGCTAGCGTACAAGAGACCCAGTACTTC. Protein product: CASSLAASVQETQYF.

This rearrangement joins TRBV20-1 to TRBJ2-3; TRBD2 matches 7 bases. Germline V CDR1 and CDR2: DFQATT, SNEGSKA (reference sequence). The CDR3 spans 15 residues. Unmatched junction bases numbered 6, after V lost 0 bases and J lost 3 bases. CDR3 bases: TGCAGTGCTAGAGATCACGGGGGAGGGACAGATACGCAGTATTTT. Amino acid sequence: CSARDHGGGTDTQYF.

In this sample, this clonotype turned up many times. V and J are TRBV12-3 or TRBV12-4 and TRBJ1-2, with 7 bases lining up with TRBD1. This CDR3 has 13 residues. Unmatched junction bases numbered 6, after V lost 7 bases and J lost 4 bases. The chain's CDR3 is CASTLDRAYGYTF. In nucleotides, the CDR3 is TGTGCCAGCACCCTTGACAGGGCCTATGGCTACACCTTC.

This clonotype was recorded at least ten times. The chain recombines TRBV15 with TRBJ1-5; unclear D gene. Germline CDR1 LNHNV, CDR2 YYDKDF (reference sequence). V was clipped by 3 bases and J by 2 bases, with 8 bases between them. This CDR3 spans 14 amino acids. CDR3 sequence: CATSREGGNQPQHF. The CDR3 DNA reads as TGTGCCACCAGCAGGGAGGGCGGCAATCAGCCCCAGCATTTT.